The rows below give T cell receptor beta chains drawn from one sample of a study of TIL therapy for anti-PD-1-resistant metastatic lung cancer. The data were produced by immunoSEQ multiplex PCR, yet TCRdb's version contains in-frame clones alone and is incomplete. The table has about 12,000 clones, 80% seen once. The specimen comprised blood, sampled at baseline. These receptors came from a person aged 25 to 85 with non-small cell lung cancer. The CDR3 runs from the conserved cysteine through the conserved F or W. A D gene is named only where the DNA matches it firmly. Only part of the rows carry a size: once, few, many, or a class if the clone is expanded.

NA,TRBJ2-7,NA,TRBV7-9,CASSPSSQLYEQYF,TGTGCCAGCAGTCCCTCGTCACAACTTTACGAGCAGTACTTC
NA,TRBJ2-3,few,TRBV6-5,CASSYRETDTQYF,TGTGCCAGCAGTTACAGGGAAACAGATACGCAGTATTTT
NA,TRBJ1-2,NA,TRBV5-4,CASSPGHNYGYTF,TGTGCCAGCAGCCCTGGACACAACTATGGCTACACCTTC
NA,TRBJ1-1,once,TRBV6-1,CASSGQEQGFFTEAFF,TGTGCCAGCAGTGGACAGGAACAGGGTTTCTTCACTGAAGCTTTCTTT
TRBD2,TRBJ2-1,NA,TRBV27,CASMTSGRFNEQFF,TGTGCCAGCATGACTAGCGGGAGGTTCAATGAGCAGTTCTTC
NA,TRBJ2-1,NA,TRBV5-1,CASSLTLLRDTKANEQFF,TGCGCCAGCAGCTTGACTCTGTTAAGGGACACCAAGGCCAATGAGCAGTTCTTC
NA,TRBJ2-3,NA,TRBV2,CASSDLEGDTQYF,TGTGCCAGCAGTGATCTAGAGGGAGATACGCAGTATTTT
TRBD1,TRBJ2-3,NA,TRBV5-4,CASSGLGQGPDTQYF,TGTGCCAGCAGCGGCTTGGGACAGGGACCAGATACGCAGTATTTT
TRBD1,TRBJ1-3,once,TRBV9,CASSPEQGGGNTIYF,TGTGCCAGCAGCCCCGAACAGGGGGGCGGAAACACCATATATTTT
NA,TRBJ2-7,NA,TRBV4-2,CASSQDFQGSTINEQYF,TGTGCCAGCAGCCAAGATTTTCAGGGGTCGACCATCAACGAGCAGTACTTC
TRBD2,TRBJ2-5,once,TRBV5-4,CASSPRTSGPGETQYF,TGTGCCAGCAGCCCACGGACTAGCGGACCTGGGGAGACCCAGTACTTC
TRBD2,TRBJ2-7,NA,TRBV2,CASRLAFLRSEQYF,TGTGCCAGCCGACTAGCTTTCCTACGATCCGAGCAGTACTTC
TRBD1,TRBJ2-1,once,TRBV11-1,CASSLEDTGQGNEQFF,TGTGCCAGCAGCTTAGAAGATACGGGACAGGGCAATGAGCAGTTCTTC
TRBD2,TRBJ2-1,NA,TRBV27,CASSPTGTRAYNEQFF,TGTGCCAGCAGTCCCACGGGGACTAGAGCCTACAATGAGCAGTTCTTC
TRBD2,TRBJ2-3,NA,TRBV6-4,CASSESSGGHLDTQYF,TGTGCCAGCAGTGAGAGTAGCGGGGGCCACTTGGATACGCAGTATTTT
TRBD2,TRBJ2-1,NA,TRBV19,CASSIGGGRALGEQFF,TGTGCCAGTAGTATAGGGGGCGGGAGGGCCCTCGGGGAGCAGTTCTTC
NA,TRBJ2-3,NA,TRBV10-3,CAIRPRESRAGSTDTQYF,TGTGCCATCAGACCCCGAGAGAGTCGGGCCGGAAGCACAGATACGCAGTATTTT
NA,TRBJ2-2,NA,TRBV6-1,CASSPRAGELFF,TGTGCCAGCAGTCCCAGGGCCGGGGAGCTGTTTTTT
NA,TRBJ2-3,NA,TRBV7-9,CASSLASGVWDTQYF,TGTGCCAGCAGCTTAGCTAGCGGCGTCTGGGATACGCAGTATTTT
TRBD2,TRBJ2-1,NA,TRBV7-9,CASSLASGTSGNEDEQFF,TGTGCCAGCAGCTTAGCAAGTGGGACTAGCGGGAATGAGGATGAGCAGTTCTTC
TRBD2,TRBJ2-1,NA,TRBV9,CASSTSGTSYNEQFF,TGTGCCAGCAGCACAAGCGGGACCTCCTACAATGAGCAGTTCTTC
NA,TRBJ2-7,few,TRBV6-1,CASTRGPTYEQYF,TGTGCCAGCACCCGAGGACCGACCTACGAGCAGTACTTC
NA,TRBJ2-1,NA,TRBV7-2,CASSSEGPDNEQFF,TGTGCCAGCAGCTCGGAGGGGCCGGACAATGAGCAGTTCTTC
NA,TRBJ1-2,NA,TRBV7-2,CASSLVTVNYGYTF,TGTGCCAGCAGCTTGGTGACAGTCAACTATGGCTACACCTTC
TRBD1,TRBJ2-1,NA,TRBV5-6,CASSLGQGARNEQFF,TGTGCCAGCAGCTTGGGACAGGGGGCAAGAAATGAGCAGTTCTTC
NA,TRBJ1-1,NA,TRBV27,CASSPRTLNTEAFF,TGTGCCAGCAGTCCCCGGACTCTGAACACTGAAGCTTTCTTT